This TCR beta chain was captured by sequencing in a study of control samples from healthy donors and cancer patients. Libraries were prepared by immunoSEQ multiplex PCR; TCRdb keeps only in-frame clonotypes and omits some of them. This repertoire shows about 140,000 clones, more than 85% found once; its top ten account for approximately 3.2%. CDR1 and CDR2 from the germline V gene are SEHNR and FQNEAQ (reference sequence). The CDR3 sequence is 13 residues long. V was clipped by 5 bases and J by 0 bases, with 8 bases between them. V is TRBV7-9 and J is TRBJ2-7, with D perhaps matching TRBD1 (5 bases). The clonotype comes from a man aged 25 to 40 in good health. The sequenced sample was blood. CDR3 bases: TGTGCCAGCAGCCCAGACAGCTCCTACGAGCAGTACTTC. Translating it yields CASSPDSSYEQYF.